This T cell receptor (beta chain) was sequenced in a study of cytomegalovirus exposure and HLA in healthy donors. As for this clone: The antigen is undetermined.

PCR employed 60 Vbeta and 13 Jbeta primers. Sequenced by immunoSEQ multiplex PCR; TCRdb stores in-frame clones only, minus some. The repertoire has about 120,000 clones, roughly 80% of them found once; the top ten carry about 3%. Study-level points and caveats: The listing of 150 to 200 TCR beta chains classed them as cytomegalovirus-associated. In a later analysis, an Asian-associated ancestry cluster reportedly showed fewer N-insertions than the approximately 620-donor mean. It was reported that the classifier diagnosed cytomegalovirus status with high specificity and sensitivity in both the original and validation cohorts.

The germline CDR1 and CDR2 sequences are MNHEY and SMNVEV (reference sequence). There are 14 residues in the CDR3. V trimming: 3 bases; J trimming: 1 base; junction bases outside the gene matches: 2. Input material: PBMCs. The chain has TRBV27 and TRBJ1-1, with 7 bases lining up with TRBD1. The receptor comes from a woman aged 40 to 50 in good health and CMV-seropositive. CDR3 nucleotides: TGTGCCAGCAGTTTTTACAGGGGGAACACTGAAGCTTTCTTT. Protein: CASSFYRGNTEAFF.